Following are 25 T cell receptor beta chains from one sample sequenced in a study of shared clonotypes between healthy human individuals. The naive CD8 fraction comprised CD45RO-negative cells positively selected for CCR7 and excluded terminally differentiated effector memory CD45RA+ cells. Some clones are missing from TCRdb's copy, which holds only in-frame ones; the method was immunoSEQ multiplex PCR. The data contain about 2 million clones, about 95% of them seen just once; the ten biggest clones take up around 1.2%. Sequences were obtained from naive CD8+ T cells sorted from blood. These receptors were collected from a man younger than 35 in good health.

The chain has TRBV11-2 and TRBJ2-2, with D hard to call. This CDR3 is 12 amino acids long. V shed 5 bases and J shed 3 bases, with 4 bases lying between them. Germline V CDR1 and CDR2: SGHAT, FQNNGV. The CDR3 DNA reads as TGTGCCAGCAGCGGGGACACCGGGGAGCTGTTTTTT. Its protein product is CASSGDTGELFF.

This chain uses TRBV28 with TRBJ1-4; 7 positions agree with TRBD1. This CDR3 is 14 amino acids long. Trimming removed 3 bases from V and 8 bases from J; junction bases left unmatched: 6. Germline lookup yields CDR1 MDHEN and CDR2 SYDVKM. This CDR3 is CASSLTGTGEKLFF. The CDR3 nucleotides read TGTGCCAGCAGTTTGACAGGGACGGGGGAAAAACTGTTTTTT.

The chain joins TRBV5-6 to TRBJ2-7; D perhaps matches TRBD2 (6 bases). This CDR3 comprises 15 residues. V lost 6 bases and J 3 bases, leaving 19 bases between the germline ends. Germline V gene sequence: CDR1 SGHDT, CDR2 YYEEEE. The CDR3 loop reads CASTHREIGVYEQYF. The CDR3 DNA reads as TGTGCCAGCACCCACCGGGAGATAGGGGTCTACGAGCAGTACTTC. The full variable domain, rest sourced from reference TRBV5-6 and TRBJ2-7, is DAGVTQSPTHLIKTRGQQVTLRCSPKSGHDTVSWYQQALGQGPQFIFQYYEEEERQRGNFPDRFSGHQFPNYSSELNVNALLLGDSALYLCASTHREIGVYEQYFGPGTRLTVT.

This rearrangement joins TRBV6-5 to TRBJ2-7; the match to TRBD1 covers 9 bases. V was pared by 6 bases and J by 3 bases, with 6 bases of the junction left unmatched. The germline V gene has CDR1 MNHEY and CDR2 SVGAGI. The CDR3 consists of 14 residues. CDR3 in DNA: TGTGCCAGCAGCCAAGGGACAGGGAACTACGAGCAGTACTTC. Translated: CASSQGTGNYEQYF.

The CDR3 reads CASASGWRAREQFF. The CDR3 bases are TGTGCCAGCGCCTCCGGCTGGAGGGCCCGCGAGCAGTTCTTC. The genes are TRBV21-1 and TRBJ2-1; TRBD2 is taken as the D call from the table, unchecked against the DNA. TRBV21-1 is flagged as a pseudogene. The CDR3 has 14 amino acids.

CDR3 nucleotide sequence: TGTGCCAGCAGTACTAGCGGGGGGGCACTAGGGGAGACCCAGTACTTC. Amino acids: CASSTSGGALGETQYF. This chain connects TRBV28 to TRBJ2-5; 13 bases map to TRBD2. CDR1 is MDHEN, CDR2 SYDVKM, per germline. V dropped 5 bases and J dropped 5; count of bases not matched to a gene: 8. This CDR3 contains 16 residues.

V usage is TRBV7-6 and J usage is TRBJ1-1, with TRBD1 identical over 7 bases. Germline V gene data show CDR1 as SGHVS and CDR2 as FNYEAQ. The CDR3 is 14 amino acids. V lost 4 bases, J lost 1 base, and 3 bases stayed unmatched. DNA of the CDR3: TGTGCCAGCAGCTCCGCAGGGGGGAACACTGAAGCTTTCTTT. Amino acids: CASSSAGGNTEAFF.

The CDR3 DNA follows: TGTGCCAGCAGCCCCTTACCGGGACAGGGGTATCCCGGGGAGCTGTTTTTT. It translates to CASSPLPGQGYPGELFF. The rearrangement joins TRBV7-9 to TRBJ2-2, with 10 bases fitting TRBD1. The germline V gene encodes CDR1 SEHNR and CDR2 FQNEAQ (reference sequence). The junction had 12 bases not matched to a gene; V was cut back by 5 bases and J by 6 bases. The CDR3 extends over 17 amino acids.

On this clone itself: Other DNA sequences of this sample code for an identical CDR3. J is TRBJ2-2 and V is TRBV7-9; unclear D gene. With 4 bases removed from V and 4 bases from J, the gap between germline ends came to 4 bases. Germline-derived CDR1 and CDR2 are SEHNR and FQNEAQ (reference sequence). The CDR3 is made up of 12 amino acids. CDR3 sequence reads: CASSYGTGELFF. CDR3 coding DNA: TGTGCCAGCAGCTACGGCACCGGGGAGCTGTTTTTT. The complete variable domain, with remaining parts taken from reference TRBV7-9 and TRBJ2-2, reads DTGVSQNPRHKITKRGQNVTFRCDPISEHNRLYWYRQTLGQGPEFLTYFQNEAQLEKSRLLSDRFSAERPKGSFSTLEIQRTEQGDSAMYLCASSYGTGELFFGEGSRLTVL.

The chain employs TRBV5-6 and TRBJ1-1, with a weak D call TRBD1 (5 bases). Germline CDR1 is SGHDT and CDR2 is YYEEEE. The CDR3 totals 12 residues. Deletions cut 4 bases from V and 7 bases from J, with 11 bases between. In DNA, the CDR3 is TGTGCCAGCAGCCCTCACGACAGTGAAGCTTTCTTT. Residues: CASSPHDSEAFF.

V gene TRBV5-6 combines with J gene TRBJ2-7; 7 positions agree with TRBD1. Germline lookup yields CDR1 SGHDT and CDR2 YYEEEE. The CDR3 runs 16 residues. With 6 bases clipped from V and 2 bases from J, the junction kept 14 bases outside the gene matches. The CDR3 loop reads CASTVQGVLFPYEQYF. The DNA of the CDR3 is TGTGCCAGCACGGTGCAGGGGGTACTTTTTCCCTACGAGCAGTACTTC.

The rearrangement joins TRBV30 to TRBJ2-5; no definite D call. The V end was cut by 0 bases, the J end by 2 bases, with 7 bases between. Germline CDR1 is GTSNPN and CDR2 is SVGIG (reference sequence). This CDR3 has 13 amino acids. Written as DNA, the CDR3 is TGTGCCTGGAGTGTCTGGAGACAAGAGACCCAGTACTTC. It is translated as CAWSVWRQETQYF.

V is TRBV27 and J is TRBJ2-3; 7 bases agree with TRBD2. The CDR3 spans 16 residues. The germline CDR1 and CDR2 sequences are MNHEY and SMNVEV (reference sequence). After removal of 0 bases from V and 2 bases from J, the junction contained 5 bases not matched to a gene. CDR3 sequence (DNA): TGTGCCAGCAGTTTATCGGCTAGCGGAAACACAGATACGCAGTATTTT. The encoded protein is CASSLSASGNTDTQYF.

The chain carries TRBV9 and TRBJ1-1, with 7 bases aligning to TRBD1. The V and J ends lost 4 bases and 2 bases, in that order; junction bases with no gene match: 8. Per the germline V gene, CDR1 is SGDLS and CDR2 is YYNGEE. The CDR3 spans 15 residues. CDR3 bases: TGTGCCAGCAGCCCAGAGGGGACAGAAAACACTGAAGCTTTCTTT. Protein sequence: CASSPEGTENTEAFF.

For this clone: The sample contains more than one DNA sequence encoding this CDR3. The chain couples TRBV5-4 to TRBJ2-1; 7 nucleotides line up with TRBD2. Germline CDR1 SGHNT, CDR2 YYREEE (reference sequence). This CDR3 spans 14 amino acids. V lost 4 bases, J lost 3 bases, and 4 bases stayed unmatched. For the CDR3, the DNA is TGTGCCAGCAGCCCTGGGACTAACTACAATGAGCAGTTCTTC. Residues: CASSPGTNYNEQFF.

V is TRBV7-9 and J is TRBJ2-1, with 12 bases lining up with TRBD2. With V trimmed by 1 base and J by 8 bases, 3 bases remained unmatched. CDR1 and CDR2 from the germline V gene are SEHNR and FQNEAQ (reference sequence). This CDR3 spans 15 amino acids. The CDR3 nucleotides are TGTGCCAGCAGCTTAGTGCTAGCGGGAGGGGATGAGCAGTTCTTC. Amino acid sequence: CASSLVLAGGDEQFF.

V usage is TRBV7-2 and J usage is TRBJ2-7, with 13 bases lining up with TRBD2. Trimming at V came to 3 bases and at J to 3 bases, leaving 5 bases not matched to a gene. Germline V gives CDR1 SGHTA, CDR2 FQGNSA. The CDR3 is made up of 16 amino acids. CDR3 loop: CASSFYRTSGGYEQYF. CDR3 nucleotide sequence: TGTGCCAGCAGCTTCTACCGGACTAGCGGGGGCTACGAGCAGTACTTC. Full variable domain (outside the CDR3, taken from reference TRBV7-2 and TRBJ2-7): GAGVSQSPSNKVTEKGKDVELRCDPISGHTALYWYRQSLGQGLEFLIYFQGNSAPDKSGLPSDRFSAERTGGSVSTLTIQRTQQEDSAVYLCASSFYRTSGGYEQYFGPGTRLTVT.

The chain recombines TRBV7-2 with TRBJ2-5, with 7 nucleotides matching TRBD1. The germline gives CDR1 SGHTA, CDR2 FQGNSA. The CDR3 sequence is 14 residues long. V lost 5 bases, J lost 5 bases, and 8 bases stayed unmatched. For the CDR3, the DNA is TGTGCCAGCAGCGAATTACAGGGGTGGGAGACCCAGTACTTC. Encoded protein: CASSELQGWETQYF. The variable domain in full, completed from reference TRBV7-2 and TRBJ2-5, reads GAGVSQSPSNKVTEKGKDVELRCDPISGHTALYWYRQSLGQGLEFLIYFQGNSAPDKSGLPSDRFSAERTGGSVSTLTIQRTQQEDSAVYLCASSELQGWETQYFGPGTRLLVL.

This chain joins TRBV7-9 and TRBJ2-1; TRBD1 matches 7 bases. The V gene's germline CDR1 is SEHNR and CDR2 FQNEAQ (reference sequence). This CDR3 is 15 amino acids long. The V gene end was trimmed by 5 bases and the J gene end by 7 bases; junction bases not matched to a gene: 11. In DNA form, the CDR3 reads TGTGCCAGCAGCCGGGTAGGGGGCGGCGTGAATGAGCAGTTCTTC. This codes for CASSRVGGGVNEQFF.

V and J are TRBV28 and TRBJ1-4; D unclear. The CDR3 sequence is 17 residues long. Germline assignment: CDR1 MDHEN and CDR2 SYDVKM. V was pared by 2 bases and J by 0 bases, with 13 bases between. CDR3 DNA: TGTGCCAGCAGTTTAGGTTTCCGGATTGCAACTAATGAAAAACTGTTTTTT. This codes for CASSLGFRIATNEKLFF.

In this sample, this clone turned up once. The chain carries TRBV28 and TRBJ2-2; D unresolved. Germline V CDR1 and CDR2: MDHEN, SYDVKM. The V end was cut by 7 bases, the J end by 5 bases, with 8 bases between. This CDR3 comprises 12 residues. The CDR3 DNA sequence: TGTGCCAGCAATTGGGGAACCGGGGAGCTGTTTTTT. It yields the protein CASNWGTGELFF.

For this clone: Other DNA sequences in this sample translate to the same CDR3. This chain connects TRBV9 to TRBJ2-7; D is perhaps TRBD2 (6 bases). V lost 2 bases, J lost 3 bases, and 12 bases lay in between. The CDR3 spans 14 residues. Germline CDR1 is SGDLS and CDR2 is YYNGEE. The chain's CDR3 is CASSVGDSLYEQYF. CDR3 bases: TGTGCCAGCAGCGTGGGGGACTCCCTCTACGAGCAGTACTTC. The full variable domain, in which reference TRBV9 and TRBJ2-7 provide the parts outside the CDR3, is DSGVTQTPKHLITATGQRVTLRCSPRSGDLSVYWYQQSLDQGLQFLIQYYNGEERAKGNILERFSAQQFPDLHSELNLSSLELGDSALYFCASSVGDSLYEQYFGPGTRLTVT.

V is TRBV4-3 and J is TRBJ2-2, with D unclear. In germline, CDR1 is LGHNA, CDR2 YSLEER. This CDR3 is 19 amino acids long. The V gene lost 1 base and the J gene lost 3 bases, with 21 bases spanning the gap. This chain's CDR3 is CASSQAPWVLGPDTGELFF. The CDR3 DNA sequence: TGCGCCAGCAGCCAAGCCCCTTGGGTGTTGGGCCCGGACACCGGGGAGCTGTTTTTT.

This chain links TRBV7-6 with TRBJ2-2; D gene ambiguous. Germline lookup yields CDR1 SGHVS and CDR2 FNYEAQ. The CDR3 length is 13 residues. Trimming took off 1 base at V and 6 bases at J, with 6 bases between the two ends. CDR3 residues: CASSLVDSGELFF. The CDR3 DNA reads TGTGCCAGCAGCTTAGTCGATTCCGGGGAGCTGTTTTTT.

The J gene is TRBJ2-7, the V gene TRBV4-2; D is unresolved. Deletions cut 1 base from V and 3 bases from J, with 10 bases between. Germline values: CDR1 LGHNA, CDR2 YNFKEQ. The CDR3 has 14 residues. The CDR3 DNA reads as TGTGCCAGCAGCCAAGTGGGGAACGACTACGAGCAGTACTTC. Amino acids: CASSQVGNDYEQYF.